This T cell receptor beta chain was sequenced during a study of T cells after yellow fever vaccination (dated by TCRdb to about 2019). At the level of the whole study: The SMART-Seq v4 Ultra Low Input RNA kit was used to prepare libraries from fractions with low cell numbers. To track T-cell clones before and after primary and booster YFV17D yellow fever vaccination, bulk TCR alpha and beta repertoires were sequenced longitudinally. Two healthy male donors, one aged 18 to 30 and one aged 30 to 39 years, were included in the cohort. Blood samples were taken at several timepoints before and after primary and secondary immunization, and bulk PBMC replicates and cell subsets were isolated.

CDR1 and CDR2 (PRHDT, FYEKMQ) derive from the germline V gene (reference sequence). Trimming accounts for 5 bases at V and 3 bases at J, while the number of junction bases matched to no gene is 12. Inclusive of the bounding cysteine and phenylalanine, the CDR3 is 16 residues long. Only CDR3 DNA is held: 48 bases, read in frame from base 1. The label giving this sample's treatment or condition can be read as: live attenuated yellow fever vaccine strain. At each blood-draw timepoint, two biological replicates of bulk PBMCs were collected. PBMCs were isolated from peripheral blood using a standard Ficoll-Paque protocol. TriZol was used to extract RNA from bulk PBMCs, CD4 and CD8 fractions, and dextramer-positive and dextramer-negative fractions. Only a few counts were recorded for this clonotype. Its binding antigen is unknown. No quality values exist for individual bases; no much larger clone is one base distant.

TCR cDNA was synthesized by 5'RACE template switching, which introduced a universal primer site and unique molecular identifiers. Priming of cDNA synthesis was performed from both the TCR alpha and TCR beta constant segments. Libraries were amplified in two PCR steps, with sample barcodes and sequencing adapters added in the second step. Libraries were sequenced on Illumina HiSeq 2500 (2x100 bp) or NovaSeq (2x150 bp). Under the source paper's analysis protocol: Reads were demultiplexed and collapsed into UMI consensus sequences with MIGEC, and V(D)J alignment was performed with MiXCR. Using edgeR on replicate PBMC samples, clonotypes were called vaccine-responding if FDR was below 0.01 and the log2 fold change was above 5 up to day 15. CD4 or CD8 identity was assigned to each bulk clonotype according to whether the clonotype was present at higher abundance in the sequenced CD4 repertoire or the sequenced CD8 repertoire. Using fastp at Q25 and MiXCR, TCRdb reprocessed the public reads and kept productive beta chains. Rows with one shared CDR3 protein collapse into an entry with the most common genes and DNA. The V and J calls, along with clone size, are taken from TCRdb and not from the paper's own processing. This sample has 450,000 to 600,000 distinct CDR3 sequences in its table, and about a sixth of those were observed once. The top ten hold 15% to 20% of the sample.

Broad study findings and their caveats: Most clones expanded after primary vaccination were re-detected after the booster (around 96% of CD4 and 88% of CD8), suggesting broad memory maintenance. The secondary T-cell response was weaker than the primary response but faster, peaking on day 5 instead of day 15. A small fraction of clonotypes showed up in both the CD4 and CD8 compartments, probably as a result of convergent recombination. Because only a couple of donors were included in the study, the extent to which the findings can be generalized is limited. Computational filtering was needed because FACS-sorted repertoires could contain abundant contaminating clonotypes from the bulk population.

The V and J segments used are TRBV13 and TRBJ2-7; 8 bases in the junction line up with TRBD1. The specimen was PBMCs, collected about 5 days after the first yellow fever vaccination. The TCR sequence derives from a man younger than 35 who received the YFV17D yellow fever vaccine. The bases are TGTGCCAGCAGCGTGTCGGGACAGGAAAGGGACTACGAGCAGTACTTC. Its amino acids are CASSVSGQERDYEQYF.